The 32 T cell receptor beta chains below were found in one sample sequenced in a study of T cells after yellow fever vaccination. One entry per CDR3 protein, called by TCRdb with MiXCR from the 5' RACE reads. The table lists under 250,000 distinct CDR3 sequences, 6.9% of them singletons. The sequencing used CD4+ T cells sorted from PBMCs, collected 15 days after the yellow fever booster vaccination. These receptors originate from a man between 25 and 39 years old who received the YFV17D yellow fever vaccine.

The CDR3 nucleotides are TGTGCCAGCAGCTTAGCGGGAGTGGGGGCAACTCAGCCCCAGCATTTT. Translated, it gives CASSLAGVGATQPQHF. The rearrangement uses TRBV7-2 and TRBJ1-5; the D gene is possibly TRBD1 (6 bases). The CDR3 is 16 amino acids. Trimming removed 0 bases from V and 6 bases from J, with 15 bases in between. The germline CDR1 and CDR2 sequences are SGHTA and FQGNSA.

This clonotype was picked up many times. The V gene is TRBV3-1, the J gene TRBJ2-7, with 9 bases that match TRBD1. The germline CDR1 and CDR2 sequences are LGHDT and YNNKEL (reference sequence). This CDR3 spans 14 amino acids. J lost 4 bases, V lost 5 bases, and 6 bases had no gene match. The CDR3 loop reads CASSFGTGYYEQYF. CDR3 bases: TGTGCCAGCAGCTTCGGGACAGGGTATTACGAGCAGTACTTC.

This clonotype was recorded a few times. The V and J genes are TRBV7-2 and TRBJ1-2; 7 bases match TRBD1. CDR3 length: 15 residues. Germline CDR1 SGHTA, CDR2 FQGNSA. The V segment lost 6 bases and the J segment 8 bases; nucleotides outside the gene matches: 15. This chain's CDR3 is CASSQGVGGVGGYTF. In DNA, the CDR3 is TGTGCCAGCAGTCAGGGGGTCGGTGGGGTGGGCGGCTACACCTTC.

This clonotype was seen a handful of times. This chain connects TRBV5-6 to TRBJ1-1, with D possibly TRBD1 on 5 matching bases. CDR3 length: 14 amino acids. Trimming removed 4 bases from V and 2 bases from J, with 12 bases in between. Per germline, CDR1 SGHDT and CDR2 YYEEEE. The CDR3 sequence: CASSRQRVNTEAFF. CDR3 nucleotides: TGTGCCAGCAGCCGACAGAGAGTCAACACTGAAGCTTTCTTT.

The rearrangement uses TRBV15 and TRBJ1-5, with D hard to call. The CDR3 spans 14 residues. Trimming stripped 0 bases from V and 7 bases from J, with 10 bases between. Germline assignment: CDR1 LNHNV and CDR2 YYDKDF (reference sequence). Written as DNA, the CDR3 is TGTGCCACCAGCAGAGACGGGGTTGGGCAGCCCCAGCATTTT. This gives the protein CATSRDGVGQPQHF.

This CDR3 reads CASRNRDRGRNTEAFF. CDR3 coding DNA: TGTGCCAGCAGAAACCGGGACAGGGGGCGAAACACTGAAGCTTTCTTT. This sequence joins TRBV28 and TRBJ1-1; TRBD1 matches at 12 bases. Trimming took 6 bases from V and 2 from J; bases not matched to a gene: 7. Germline loops: CDR1 MDHEN, CDR2 SYDVKM. There are 16 residues in the CDR3.

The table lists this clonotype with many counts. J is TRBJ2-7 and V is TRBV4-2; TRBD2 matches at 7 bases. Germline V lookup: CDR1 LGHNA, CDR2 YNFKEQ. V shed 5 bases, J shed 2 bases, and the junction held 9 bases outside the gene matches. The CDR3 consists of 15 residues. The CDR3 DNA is TGTGCCAGCAGCAAGGATCTAGCGGAGGCCTACGAGCAGTACTTC. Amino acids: CASSKDLAEAYEQYF.

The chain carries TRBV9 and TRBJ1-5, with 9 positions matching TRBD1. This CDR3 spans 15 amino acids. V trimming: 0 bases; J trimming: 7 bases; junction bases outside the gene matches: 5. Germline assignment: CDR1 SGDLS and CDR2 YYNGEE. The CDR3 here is CASSVGDRGGQPQHF. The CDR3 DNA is TGTGCCAGCAGCGTAGGTGACAGGGGGGGCCAGCCCCAGCATTTT.

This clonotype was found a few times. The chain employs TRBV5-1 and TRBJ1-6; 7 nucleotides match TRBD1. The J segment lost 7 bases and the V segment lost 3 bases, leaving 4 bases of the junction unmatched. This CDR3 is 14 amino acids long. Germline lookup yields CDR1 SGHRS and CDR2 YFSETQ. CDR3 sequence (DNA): TGCGCCAGCAGCTCCGACAGGGTAAATTCACCCCTCCACTTT. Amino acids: CASSSDRVNSPLHF.

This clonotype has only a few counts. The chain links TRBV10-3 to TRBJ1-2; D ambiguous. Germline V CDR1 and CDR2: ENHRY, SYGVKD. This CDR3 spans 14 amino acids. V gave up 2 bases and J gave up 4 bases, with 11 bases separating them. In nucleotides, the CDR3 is TGTGCCATCAGTGAGAAAGGGCAACTCTATGGCTACACCTTC. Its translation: CAISEKGQLYGYTF.

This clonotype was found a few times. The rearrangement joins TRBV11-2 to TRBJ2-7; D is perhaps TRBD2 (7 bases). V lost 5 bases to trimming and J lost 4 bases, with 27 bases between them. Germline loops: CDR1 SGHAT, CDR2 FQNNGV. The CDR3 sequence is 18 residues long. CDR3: CASSPQEGGRRWKYEQYF. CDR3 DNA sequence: TGTGCCAGCAGCCCCCAAGAGGGGGGGCGGCGGTGGAAGTACGAGCAGTACTTC.

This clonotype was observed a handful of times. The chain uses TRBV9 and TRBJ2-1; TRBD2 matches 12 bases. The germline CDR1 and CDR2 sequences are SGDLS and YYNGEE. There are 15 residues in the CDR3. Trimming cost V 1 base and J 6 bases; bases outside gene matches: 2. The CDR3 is CASSVQTSGSNEQFF. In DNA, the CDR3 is TGTGCCAGCAGCGTACAGACTAGCGGGAGCAATGAGCAGTTCTTC.

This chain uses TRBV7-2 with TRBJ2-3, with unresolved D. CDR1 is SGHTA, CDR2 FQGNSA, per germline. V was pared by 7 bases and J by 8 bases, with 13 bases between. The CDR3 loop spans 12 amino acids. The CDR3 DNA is TGTGCCAGCAATTCCGCTGACGGTACGCAGTATTTT. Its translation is CASNSADGTQYF.

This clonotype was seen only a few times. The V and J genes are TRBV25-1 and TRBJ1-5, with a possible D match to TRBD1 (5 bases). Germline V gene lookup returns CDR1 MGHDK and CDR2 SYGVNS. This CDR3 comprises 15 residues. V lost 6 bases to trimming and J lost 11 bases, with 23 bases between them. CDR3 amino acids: CASREGSPWGSAQHF. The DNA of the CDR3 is TGTGCCAGCAGAGAGGGGAGTCCCTGGGGTTCGGCCCAGCATTTT.

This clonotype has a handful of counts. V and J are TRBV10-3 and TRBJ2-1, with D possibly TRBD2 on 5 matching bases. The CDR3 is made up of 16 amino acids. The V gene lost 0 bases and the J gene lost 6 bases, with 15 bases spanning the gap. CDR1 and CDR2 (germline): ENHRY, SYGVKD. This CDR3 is CAISESTGSLLNEQFF. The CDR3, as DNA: TGTGCCATCAGTGAGTCAACGGGATCCCTTCTCAATGAGCAGTTCTTC.

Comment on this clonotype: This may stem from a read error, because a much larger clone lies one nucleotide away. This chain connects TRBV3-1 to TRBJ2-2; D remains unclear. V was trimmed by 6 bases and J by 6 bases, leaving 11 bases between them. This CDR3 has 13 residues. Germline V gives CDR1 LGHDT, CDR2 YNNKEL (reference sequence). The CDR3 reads CASRPSFPGELFF. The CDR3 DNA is TGTGCCAGCAGGCCTAGTTTCCCCGGGGAGCTGTTTTTT.

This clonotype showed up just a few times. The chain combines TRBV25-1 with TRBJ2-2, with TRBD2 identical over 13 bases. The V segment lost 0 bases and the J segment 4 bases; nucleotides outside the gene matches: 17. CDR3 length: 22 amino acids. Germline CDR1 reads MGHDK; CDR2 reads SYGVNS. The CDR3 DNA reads TGTGCCAGCAGTGAATACACGGCGACACGGACTAGCGGGAGTAGGATCACCGGGGAGCTGTTTTTT. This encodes CASSEYTATRTSGSRITGELFF. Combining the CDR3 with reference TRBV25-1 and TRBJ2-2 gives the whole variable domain EADIYQTPRYLVIGTGKKITLECSQTMGHDKMYWYQQDPGMELHLIHYSYGVNSTEKGDLSSESTVSRIRTEHFPLTLESARPSHTSQYLCASSEYTATRTSGSRITGELFFGEGSRLTVL.

The CDR3 spells CASSLDRGQIYNEQFF. As DNA, the CDR3 is TGCGCCAGCAGCTTGGATCGGGGGCAAATCTACAATGAGCAGTTCTTC. The V call is TRBV5-1, the J call TRBJ2-1; either TRBD1 or TRBD2 may supply D (6 bases each). CDR1 is SGHRS, CDR2 YFSETQ, per germline. Trimming left V 0 bases short and J 3 bases short, with 13 bases between. The CDR3 spans 16 residues.

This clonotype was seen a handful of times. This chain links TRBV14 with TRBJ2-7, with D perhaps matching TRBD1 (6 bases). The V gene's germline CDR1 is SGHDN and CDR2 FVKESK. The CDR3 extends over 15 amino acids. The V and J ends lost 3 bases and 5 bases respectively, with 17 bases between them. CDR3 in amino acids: CASSQQMQGSHEQYF. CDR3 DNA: TGTGCCAGCAGCCAGCAAATGCAGGGGAGCCACGAGCAGTACTTC.

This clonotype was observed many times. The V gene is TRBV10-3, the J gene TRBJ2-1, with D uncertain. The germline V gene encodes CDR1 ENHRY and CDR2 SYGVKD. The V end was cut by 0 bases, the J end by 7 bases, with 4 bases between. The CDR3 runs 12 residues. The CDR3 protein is CAISESRNEQFF. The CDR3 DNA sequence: TGTGCCATCAGTGAGTCGAGGAATGAGCAGTTCTTC.

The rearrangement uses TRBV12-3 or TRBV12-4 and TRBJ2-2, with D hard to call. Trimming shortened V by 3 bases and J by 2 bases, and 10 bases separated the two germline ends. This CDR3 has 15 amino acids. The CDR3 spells CASSLGRANTGELFF. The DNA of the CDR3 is TGTGCCAGCAGTTTGGGCCGAGCCAACACCGGGGAGCTGTTTTTT.

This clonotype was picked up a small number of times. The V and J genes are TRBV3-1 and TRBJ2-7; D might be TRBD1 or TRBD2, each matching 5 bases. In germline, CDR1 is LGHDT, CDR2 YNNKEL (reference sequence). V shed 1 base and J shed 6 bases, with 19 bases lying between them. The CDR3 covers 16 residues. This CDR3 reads CASSQVPADFGGEQYF. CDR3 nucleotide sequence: TGTGCCAGCAGCCAAGTTCCGGCCGATTTTGGGGGCGAGCAGTACTTC.

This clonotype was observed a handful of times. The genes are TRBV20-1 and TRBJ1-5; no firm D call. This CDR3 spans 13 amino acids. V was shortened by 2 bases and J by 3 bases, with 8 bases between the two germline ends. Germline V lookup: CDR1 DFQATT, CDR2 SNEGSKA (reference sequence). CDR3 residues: CSARKGINQPQHF. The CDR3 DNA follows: TGCAGTGCTAGAAAGGGAATCAATCAGCCCCAGCATTTT.

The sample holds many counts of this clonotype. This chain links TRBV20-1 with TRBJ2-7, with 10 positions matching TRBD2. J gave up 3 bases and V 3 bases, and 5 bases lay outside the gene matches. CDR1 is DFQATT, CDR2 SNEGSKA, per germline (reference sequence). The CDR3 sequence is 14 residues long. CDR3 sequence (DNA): TGCAGTGCTAGTCGAGCGGGAGGGGTCTACGAGCAGTACTTC. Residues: CSASRAGGVYEQYF.

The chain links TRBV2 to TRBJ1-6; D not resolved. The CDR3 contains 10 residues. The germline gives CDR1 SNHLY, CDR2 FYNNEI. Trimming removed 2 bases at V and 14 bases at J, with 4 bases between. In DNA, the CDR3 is TGTGCCAGCAGTGAAAGAACCCTCCACTTT. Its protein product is CASSERTLHF.

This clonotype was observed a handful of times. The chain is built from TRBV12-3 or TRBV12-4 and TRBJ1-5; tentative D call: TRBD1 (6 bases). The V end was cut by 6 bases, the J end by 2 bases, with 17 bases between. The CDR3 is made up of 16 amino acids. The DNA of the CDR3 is TGTGCCAGCAGCTCTGGGGGACATAGGGGCAATCAGCCCCAGCATTTT. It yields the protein CASSSGGHRGNQPQHF.

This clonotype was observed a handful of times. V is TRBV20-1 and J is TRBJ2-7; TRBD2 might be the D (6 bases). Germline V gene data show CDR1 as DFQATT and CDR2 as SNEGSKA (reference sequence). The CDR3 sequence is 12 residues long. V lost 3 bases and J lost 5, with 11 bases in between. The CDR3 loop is CSARRRVDEQYF. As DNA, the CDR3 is TGCAGTGCTAGGCGGAGGGTTGACGAGCAGTACTTC.

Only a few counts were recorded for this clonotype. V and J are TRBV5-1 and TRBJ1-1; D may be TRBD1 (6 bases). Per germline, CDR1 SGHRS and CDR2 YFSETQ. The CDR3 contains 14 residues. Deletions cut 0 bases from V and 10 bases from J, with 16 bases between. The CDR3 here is CASSLENGVQGAFF. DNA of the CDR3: TGCGCCAGCAGCTTGGAGAATGGAGTACAGGGAGCTTTCTTT.

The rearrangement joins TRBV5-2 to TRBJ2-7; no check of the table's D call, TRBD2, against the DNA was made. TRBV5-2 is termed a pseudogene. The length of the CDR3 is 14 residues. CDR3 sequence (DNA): TGTGCCAGGGGCCCGGGACTAGCGGGAGGACGGCAGTACTTC. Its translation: CARGPGLAGGRQYF.

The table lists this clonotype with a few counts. CDR3 protein: CASSESFRGEQYF. The CDR3, as DNA: TGCGCCAGCAGTGAGTCGTTTAGGGGCGAGCAGTACTTC. This rearrangement joins TRBV10-1 to TRBJ2-7; D might be TRBD1 (5 bases). Germline V gene lookup returns CDR1 WNHNN and CDR2 SYGVQD (reference sequence). This CDR3 comprises 13 residues. V lost 0 bases and J lost 6, with 9 bases in between.

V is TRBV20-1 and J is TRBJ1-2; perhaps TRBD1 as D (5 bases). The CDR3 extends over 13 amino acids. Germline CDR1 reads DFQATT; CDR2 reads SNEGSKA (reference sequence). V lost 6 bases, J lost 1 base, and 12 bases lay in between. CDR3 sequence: CSAPGVSNYGYTF. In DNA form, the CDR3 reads TGCAGTGCGCCGGGGGTCAGTAACTATGGCTACACCTTC.

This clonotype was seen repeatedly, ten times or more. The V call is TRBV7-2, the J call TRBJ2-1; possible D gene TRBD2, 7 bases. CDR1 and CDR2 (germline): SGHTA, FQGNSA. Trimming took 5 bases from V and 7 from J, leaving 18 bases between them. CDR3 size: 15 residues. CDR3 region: CASSPGGGRVNEQFF. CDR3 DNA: TGTGCCAGCAGCCCTGGGGGGGGCAGGGTAAATGAGCAGTTCTTC.